Following are 14 T cell receptor beta chains from one sample sequenced in a study of regulatory T cells in long-lasting Graves disease. This sample's time point: newly diagnosed GD, antithyroid drugs for less than 3 months. Generation of the TCR library employed RNA extracted from PBMCs. In building TCR beta libraries, iRepertoire HTBI primers were used together with Arm-PCR of CDR3 regions. TCRdb re-called the multiplex PCR reads with MiXCR, one entry per CDR3 protein. The data hold roughly 440,000 distinct CDR3 sequences, with around 15% observed a single time. Separately, the same data were catalogued under a study of T cells in Graves' hyperthyroidism and ophthalmopathy.

The sequences come from peripheral blood mononuclear cells (PBMCs), collected at new diagnosis, from a patient treated with antithyroid drugs. These TCRs come from a woman aged 18-35 years with Graves disease.

The V gene is TRBV6-2 or TRBV6-3, the J gene TRBJ2-7; 12 bases are shared with TRBD2. This CDR3 contains 16 residues. Germline values: CDR1 MNHEY, CDR2 SVGEGT. Trimming took 6 bases from V and 4 from J; bases not matched to a gene: 10. The CDR3 region has the DNA TGTGCCAGCAGCCCCAACCGACTAGCGGGGGATTACGAGCAGTACTTC. The encoded protein is CASSPNRLAGDYEQYF.

This clonotype has a handful of counts. The chain joins TRBV7-3 to TRBJ2-1; 9 bases align to TRBD2. The length of the CDR3 is 15 residues. The germline gives CDR1 SGHTA, CDR2 FQGTGA. The V gene end was trimmed by 5 bases and the J gene end by 4 bases; junction bases not matched to a gene: 6. CDR3 loop: CASSPMTSGYNEQFF. In DNA, the CDR3 is TGTGCCAGCAGCCCGATGACTAGCGGATACAATGAGCAGTTCTTC.

In this sample, this clonotype turned up many times. The chain carries TRBV12-3 or TRBV12-4 and TRBJ1-1; 9 bases line up with TRBD1. V lost 2 bases, J lost 8 bases, and 3 bases stayed unmatched. The CDR3 runs to 13 residues. CDR3 nucleotides: TGTGCCAGCAGTTTATCGGGACAGGGAGAAGCTTTCTTT. Translating gives CASSLSGQGEAFF.

The chain couples TRBV5-4 to TRBJ1-5; maybe TRBD1 (5 bases). Germline values: CDR1 SGHNT, CDR2 YYREEE (reference sequence). The V end was cut by 6 bases, the J end by 2 bases, with 18 bases between. The CDR3 covers 16 residues. The CDR3 nucleotides read TGTGCCAGCAACAAAAAGGGGATGGAAGGCAATCAGCCCCAGCATTTT. This sequence encodes CASNKKGMEGNQPQHF.

This clonotype was detected only a few times. The CDR3 DNA follows: TGTGCCAGCAGCTTACCGCCTGGAAATAATTCACCCCTCCACTTT. It is translated as CASSLPPGNNSPLHF. The V gene is TRBV7-9, the J gene TRBJ1-6; D unresolved. Germline CDR1 is SEHNR and CDR2 is FQNEAQ (reference sequence). Trimming removed 2 bases from V and 5 bases from J, with 10 bases in between. The CDR3 contains 15 residues.

This clonotype was recorded at least ten times. A read error may produce the germline difference seen at one junction end. This sequence joins TRBV2 and TRBJ2-2; TRBD1 agrees at 12 bases. Germline-derived CDR1 and CDR2 are SNHLY and FYNNEI. The CDR3 runs to 18 residues. CDR3 DNA: TGTGCCAGGGGCGGGACAGGGGGCCCTTGGATGAACGCCGGGGAGCTGTTTTTT. Amino acid sequence: CARGGTGGPWMNAGELFF.

The CDR3 sequence is CASSRLADRNEQFF. The DNA for the CDR3 is TGTGCCAGTAGTCGGCTAGCAGACCGCAATGAGCAGTTCTTC. The J gene is TRBJ2-1, the V gene TRBV19; D perhaps matches TRBD2 (5 bases). The CDR3 has 14 amino acids. From germline, CDR1 is LNHDA and CDR2 SQIVND (reference sequence). Trimming cost V 5 bases and J 6 bases, with 14 bases left between them.

This clonotype was recorded a few times. The V call is TRBV10-3, the J call TRBJ2-5, with TRBD1 matching 10 bases. V dropped 10 bases and J dropped 5; count of bases not matched to a gene: 4. Germline CDR1 and CDR2: ENHRY and SYGVKD. The CDR3 has 12 residues. The CDR3 loop is CATQTGGETQYF. The CDR3 coding sequence is TGTGCCACCCAGACAGGGGGCGAGACCCAGTACTTC.

CDR3: CASSLRERVTGELFF. DNA for the CDR3: TGTGCCAGCAGTTTGCGGGAGCGGGTCACCGGGGAGCTGTTTTTT. J is TRBJ2-2 and V is TRBV28; 7 nucleotides match TRBD2. Germline V gene sequence: CDR1 MDHEN, CDR2 SYDVKM. V shed 3 bases and J 4 bases; nucleotides not matched to a gene: 5. The CDR3 has 15 amino acids.

The chain couples TRBV6-1 to TRBJ2-7, with 9 nucleotides matching TRBD1. This CDR3 is 17 amino acids long. Trimming at V came to 5 bases and at J to 5 bases, leaving 16 bases not matched to a gene. Looked up from germline, CDR1 is MNHNS and CDR2 is SASEGT. The CDR3, as DNA: TGTGCCAGCAGTCCGGACAGGGGCGGTTTTGAAATCCACGAGCAGTACTTC. Translation gives CASSPDRGGFEIHEQYF.

The J gene is TRBJ2-3, the V gene TRBV11-2; 12 nucleotides match TRBD2. The J call could be wrong; TRBJ2-7 is a better fit for the DNA end. Germline V gene data show CDR1 as SGHAT and CDR2 as FQNNGV. The CDR3 runs to 16 residues. DNA for the CDR3: TGTGCCAGCAGCCTCCGGACTAGCGGGACAAGCAATGAGCAGTACTTC. Translation: CASSLRTSGTSNEQYF.

The J gene is TRBJ2-3, the V gene TRBV20-1; TRBD2 aligns across 8 bases. The CDR3 extends over 16 amino acids. Germline V CDR1 and CDR2: DFQATT, SNEGSKA (reference sequence). The trim removed 0 bases at V and 7 bases at J, leaving 12 bases unmatched. The CDR3 spells CSARDQSGLAPNTQYF. The CDR3 bases are TGCAGTGCTAGAGATCAGTCTGGACTAGCACCGAATACGCAGTATTTT.

In this sample, this clonotype turned up many times. The CDR3 protein is CATSRVSQSTDTQYF. CDR3 DNA sequence: TGTGCCACCAGCAGAGTTAGCCAGAGCACAGATACGCAGTATTTT. The gene calls are TRBV15 and TRBJ2-3; D is unresolved. The germline V gene encodes CDR1 LNHNV and CDR2 YYDKDF (reference sequence). Trimming stripped 1 base from V and 0 bases from J, with 8 bases between. This CDR3 is built from 15 residues.

This clonotype was counted ten times or more. This chain joins TRBV28 and TRBJ2-7, with a weak D call TRBD1 (5 bases). Per the germline V gene, CDR1 is MDHEN and CDR2 is SYDVKM. CDR3 length: 13 amino acids. The ends were cut back, 4 bases at V and 3 bases at J, with 10 bases in the middle. Here the CDR3 reads CASSWPQGYEQYF. The CDR3 DNA sequence: TGTGCCAGCAGTTGGCCCCAGGGCTACGAGCAGTACTTC.